This is a list of T cell receptor beta chains from one sample in a study of blood T cell repertoires in COVID-19. Measured with immunoSEQ multiplex PCR; TCRdb has only the in-frame clones, and not every one. The sample lists 650,000 to 800,000 clones; 85% to 90% were seen once. Sequencing input: peripheral blood. Receptor source: a young woman with acute or convalescent COVID-19. The CDR3 runs from the conserved cysteine through the conserved F or W. Fields, in order: clone size, J gene, V gene, D gene, CDR3 protein, CDR3 DNA. The D gene is left open where the match is weak. Clone size is shown for a subset of rows, as once, few, many or a class of expanded clone.

. | TRBJ2-3 | TRBV13 | . | CASSPGGPPDTQYF | TGTGCCAGCAGCCCCGGGGGTCCCCCCGATACGCAGTATTTT
. | TRBJ2-3 | TRBV2 | TRBD1 | CASRGDRGSTDTQYF | TGTGCCAGCAGGGGGGACAGGGGAAGCACAGATACGCAGTATTTT
. | TRBJ2-1 | TRBV6-5 | TRBD2 | CAGGETSGVYNEQFF | TGTGCCGGAGGAGAAACTAGCGGGGTTTACAATGAGCAGTTCTTC
. | TRBJ1-2 | TRBV27 | . | CASSLGGTGDLYGYTF | TGTGCCAGCAGTTTAGGGGGGACCGGTGATCTCTATGGCTACACCTTC
. | TRBJ1-3 | TRBV15 | . | CATSSFLGGGSSGNTIYF | TGTGCCACCAGCAGCTTTCTTGGCGGGGGGTCCTCTGGAAACACCATATATTTT
. | TRBJ1-4 | TRBV6-5 | . | CASSYQAVGEKLFF | TGTGCCAGCAGTTACCAGGCAGTAGGTGAAAAACTGTTTTTT
. | TRBJ1-2 | TRBV10-2 | TRBD1 | CASSETRTGLNYGYTF | TGCGCCAGCAGTGAGACAAGGACAGGCCTTAACTATGGCTACACCTTC
. | TRBJ2-1 | TRBV25-1 | TRBD2 | CASSDSGGENEQFF | TGTGCCAGCAGTGATAGCGGGGGTGAGAATGAGCAGTTCTTC
. | TRBJ1-4 | TRBV28 | TRBD1 | CASRDRRTTNEKLFF | TGTGCCAGCAGGGACAGGAGAACAACTAATGAAAAACTGTTTTTT
. | TRBJ1-2 | TRBV5-1 | . | CASRFTETRVYTF | TGCGCCAGCAGATTTACGGAGACGCGAGTCTACACCTTC
. | TRBJ2-4 | TRBV12-5 | . | CASGLVVGATKNIQYF | TGTGCTAGTGGTTTGGTAGTAGGGGCAACCAAAAACATTCAGTACTTC
. | TRBJ2-4 | TRBV24-1 | TRBD1 | CATIGQGQNIQYF | TGTGCCACCATTGGACAGGGGCAAAACATTCAGTACTTC
. | TRBJ2-6 | TRBV11-2 | . | CASSLVGGSGGANVLTF | TGTGCCAGCAGCTTAGTCGGTGGTTCAGGTGGGGCCAACGTCCTGACTTTC
. | TRBJ2-5 | TRBV13 | . | CASSSYRGGETQYF | TGTGCCAGCAGCTCCTACAGGGGGGGAGAGACCCAGTACTTC
. | TRBJ1-2 | TRBV2 | TRBD1 | CASSEGTGYYGYTF | TGTGCCAGCAGTGAAGGGACAGGGTACTATGGCTACACCTTC
. | TRBJ1-6 | TRBV4-3 | . | CASSQAHGSGSPLHF | TGCGCCAGCAGCCAAGCGCACGGGTCCGGCTCACCCCTCCACTTT
. | TRBJ1-6 | TRBV9 | TRBD1 | CASSEQTGSYSPLHF | TGTGCCAGCAGCGAACAGACAGGGTCCTATTCACCCCTCCACTTT
. | TRBJ1-2 | TRBV7-6 | . | CASSLDPGAGVGYTF | TGTGCCAGCAGCTTAGACCCCGGGGCAGGGGTCGGCTACACCTTC
. | TRBJ1-1 | TRBV2 | . | CASTKFSGTFGTEAFF | TGTGCCAGCACCAAATTTAGTGGGACTTTCGGAACTGAAGCTTTCTTT
. | TRBJ1-1 | TRBV7-8 | TRBD1 | CASSAGQVGEAFF | TGTGCCAGCAGCGCCGGACAGGTCGGTGAAGCTTTCTTT
. | TRBJ1-1 | TRBV6-5 | . | CASSYSAGDSTEAFF | TGTGCCAGCAGTTACTCGGCAGGGGATAGCACTGAAGCTTTCTTT
. | TRBJ1-1 | TRBV30 | . | CAWGAQATEAFF | TGTGCCTGGGGTGCCCAAGCCACTGAAGCTTTCTTT
. | TRBJ1-5 | TRBV19 | TRBD1 | CASSIVDRGNQPQHF | TGTGCCAGTAGTATAGTGGACAGGGGTAATCAGCCCCAGCATTTT
. | TRBJ2-3 | TRBV14 | . | CASSTGWPTDTQYF | TGTGCCAGCAGCACAGGGTGGCCCACAGATACGCAGTATTTT
. | TRBJ1-1 | TRBV7-9 | TRBD1 | CASSFEGQVGTEAFF | TGTGCCAGCAGCTTTGAGGGACAGGTAGGTACTGAAGCTTTCTTT
. | TRBJ2-5 | TRBV18 | TRBD1 | CASSLTGGVETQYF | TGTGCCAGCTCACTGACAGGGGGCGTAGAGACCCAGTACTTC
. | TRBJ2-3 | TRBV20-1 | . | CSARDLSTQYF | TGCAGTGCTAGAGATCTGAGTACGCAGTATTTT
. | TRBJ1-4 | TRBV30 | TRBD1 | CAWSPFVGTGNEKLFF | TGTGCCTGGAGTCCCTTTGTGGGGACAGGTAATGAAAAACTGTTTTTT
. | TRBJ1-2 | TRBV6-5 | . | CAGGWAQGGYTF | TGTGCCGGGGGCTGGGCACAGGGTGGCTACACCTTC
. | TRBJ1-2 | TRBV4-1 | TRBD1 | CASSLGTGGDGYTF | TGCGCCAGCAGCCTGGGGACAGGGGGCGATGGCTACACCTTC
. | TRBJ1-2 | TRBV29-1 | . | CSAQGTGNYGYTF | TGCAGCGCTCAGGGGACGGGTAACTATGGCTACACCTTC
. | TRBJ1-1 | TRBV3-1/TRBV3-2 | TRBD1 | CASSRTRDRSTEAFF | TGTGCCAGCAGCCGAACCCGGGACAGGTCCACTGAAGCTTTCTTT
. | TRBJ1-3 | TRBV6-5 | . | CASSPVAGGNTIYF | TGTGCCAGCAGTCCTGTGGCAGGGGGAAACACCATATATTTT
. | TRBJ1-6 | TRBV5-1 | . | CASSPRQENSPLHF | TGCGCCAGCAGCCCTAGACAGGAGAATTCACCCCTCCACTTT
many | TRBJ1-2 | TRBV30 | . | CALSTGPNYGYTF | TGTGCCTTATCGACAGGTCCGAACTATGGCTACACCTTC
once | TRBJ2-5 | TRBV24-1 | TRBD1 | CATSEGGQGATQYF | TGTGCCACCAGTGAGGGTGGACAGGGGGCGACCCAGTACTTC
. | TRBJ2-1 | TRBV7-3 | . | CASSLTKWGGDEQFF | TGTGCCAGCAGCTTAACTAAGTGGGGGGGCGATGAGCAGTTCTTC
. | TRBJ2-7 | TRBV29-1 | . | CSVVRAGYEQYF | TGCAGCGTTGTGCGGGCGGGATACGAGCAGTACTTC
. | TRBJ1-2 | TRBV24-1 | TRBD1 | CATSGTGEWYGYTF | TGTGCCACCAGTGGGACAGGTGAATGGTATGGCTACACCTTC
few | TRBJ1-1 | TRBV19 | . | CASMSGLGTEAFF | TGTGCCAGTATGTCAGGGTTGGGCACTGAAGCTTTCTTT
. | TRBJ1-1 | TRBV6-5 | . | CASSWQGGEEAFF | TGTGCCAGCAGTTGGCAGGGAGGGGAGGAAGCTTTCTTT
. | TRBJ1-6 | TRBV6-5 | . | CASSSGHKAPLHF | TGTGCCAGCAGTTCGGGACACAAGGCACCCCTCCACTTT
. | TRBJ1-3 | TRBV6-6 | TRBD1 | CASSRMTGVTSGNTIYF | TGTGCCAGCAGCCGAATGACAGGGGTTACTTCTGGAAACACCATATATTTT
. | TRBJ2-2 | TRBV5-5 | TRBD1 | CASSSTSGQITGELFF | TGTGCCAGCAGCTCAACATCGGGACAGATAACCGGGGAGCTGTTTTTT
few | TRBJ1-4 | TRBV4-1 | TRBD1 | CASSLEDRQGEKLFF | TGCGCCAGCAGCCTAGAGGACAGGCAGGGTGAAAAACTGTTTTTT
. | TRBJ2-7 | TRBV5-5 | . | CASSARDYSYEQYF | TGTGCCAGCAGCGCCCGGGATTACTCCTACGAGCAGTACTTC
once | TRBJ2-1 | TRBV18 | . | CASSPGLGGGKNNEQFF | TGTGCCAGCTCACCAGGATTAGGGGGGGGGAAGAACAATGAGCAGTTCTTC
. | TRBJ1-2 | TRBV28 | . | CASSSGQTNYGYTF | TGTGCCAGCAGCAGCGGACAGACGAACTATGGCTACACCTTC
. | TRBJ1-1 | TRBV6-2/TRBV6-3 | . | CASSFYYEAFF | TGTGCCAGCAGTTTCTATTATGAAGCTTTCTTT
once | TRBJ1-6 | TRBV7-2 | . | CASSPRGAYNSPLHF | TGTGCCAGCAGCCCCCGGGGGGCCTATAATTCACCCCTCCACTTT
. | TRBJ1-1 | TRBV9 | . | CASSTSGRNTEAFF | TGTGCCAGCAGCACCAGCGGGAGGAACACTGAAGCTTTCTTT
few | TRBJ2-7 | TRBV10-3 | . | CAISPNYEQYF | TGTGCCATCAGCCCAAACTACGAGCAGTACTTC
. | TRBJ2-5 | TRBV7-7 | TRBD1 | CASSVGQGLAETQYF | TGTGCCAGCAGCGTTGGACAGGGGTTGGCAGAGACCCAGTACTTC
. | TRBJ2-3 | TRBV9 | . | CASSEPGQTDTQYF | TGTGCCAGCAGCGAGCCCGGACAGACAGATACGCAGTATTTT
. | TRBJ1-1 | TRBV9 | . | CASSAGGGGRQAFF | TGTGCCAGCAGCGCCGGGGGAGGTGGGCGCCAAGCTTTCTTT
. | TRBJ1-1 | TRBV5-8 | TRBD1 | CASSLGQVYTEAFF | TGTGCCAGCAGCCTCGGACAGGTATACACTGAAGCTTTCTTT